This T cell receptor beta chain came from a study of CD8+ T cells in alopecia areata. Study background: Treated patients' severity was scored by percentage of affected scalp area.

The germline gives CDR1 LNHNV, CDR2 YYDKDF (reference sequence). CDR3 length: 13 residues. V was pared by 3 bases and J by 4 bases, with 10 bases between. About this clone itself: What it binds is not known. Other nucleotide sequences from this sample produce the same CDR3.

Extracted RNA was reverse transcribed into cDNA, the sequencing template. Produced via immunoSEQ multiplex PCR; TCRdb's table is partial and in-frame only. This sample has fewer than 250,000 clones, with under 70% found just once. Treatment given: oral pan-JAK inhibitor, 5-10 mg twice daily. The study, taken as a whole, reports: Among the top 100, expanded CD8+ clones, as well as scalp clonality, were significantly decreased by tofacitinib. There were many expanded lesional clones persisting in scalp and blood during tofacitinib. Whether baseline CD8+ expansion is linked to response remains uncertain, given a single nonresponder.

Sequenced here: CD4+ T cells sorted from blood, sampled at week 4, from a patient treated with tofacitinib. This sequence originates from a human donor with alopecia areata. The chain employs TRBV15 and TRBJ2-7; unclear D gene. CDR3 protein: CATSRDRGYEQYF. CDR3 DNA: TGTGCCACCAGCAGGGACCGAGGATACGAGCAGTACTTC.